This T cell receptor (beta chain) was recovered during a study of T cells of healthy individuals. TCRdb processed the 5' RACE reads anew with MiXCR; each CDR3 protein has one entry. The top ten hold roughly 7.6% of the sample, which has tens of thousands of distinct CDR3 sequences, about 5% seen once. The CDR3 loop spans 14 amino acids. Germline V gene sequence: CDR1 LNHDA, CDR2 SQIVND (reference sequence). The V end lost 5 bases, the J end lost 2 bases, and 10 bases lay between the germline ends. This receptor was identified in a female donor in good health. This sequence joins TRBV19 and TRBJ1-5, with D possibly matching TRBD1 (6 bases). The CDR3 DNA follows: TGTGCCAGTAGTTCTCCAGGGGGCAATCAGCCCCAGCATTTT. Translated, it gives CASSSPGGNQPQHF.